This TCR beta chain was sequenced during a study of CD8+ T cells in alopecia areata. General observations from the study: A great number of expanded lesional clones endured in scalp and blood during tofacitinib.

This clone was observed a few times. Its antigen is currently unknown. Extracted RNA was reverse transcribed, and the resulting cDNA served as sequencing template. The protocol was immunoSEQ multiplex PCR, while the TCRdb copy is restricted to in-frame clones and leaves out a portion. This table has fewer than 250,000 clones, over 60% appearing once. This sample's treatment: oral pan-JAK inhibitor, 5-10 mg twice daily. Unmatched junction bases numbered 3, after V lost 3 bases and J lost 6 bases. The V gene's germline CDR1 is GTSNPN and CDR2 SVGIG (reference sequence). CDR3 length: 13 residues. The sequence derives from a human donor with alopecia areata. Sample: CD4+ T cells sorted from blood, taken at week 4, from a patient treated with tofacitinib. This sequence joins TRBV30 and TRBJ2-1, with TRBD1 matching over 9 bases. The CDR3 coding sequence is TGTGCCTGGAGCGGGACAGGGCTCAATGAGCAGTTCTTC. Amino acids: CAWSGTGLNEQFF.